The present T cell receptor beta chain was sequenced within a study of spatial heterogeneity in lung cancer. Whole-study context: Strong correlation linked TCR transcript counts in tumor regions to a T cell module score derived from matched bulk RNA-seq. Whole-study findings and limits: Estimated coverage of tumor T cells was roughly 7% for alpha and about 13% for beta chains. Tracking of tumor mutation counts was seen in expanded intratumoral alpha and beta TCR counts.

TCRdb called the 5' RACE reads again in MiXCR, with one record for every CDR3 protein. In the table there are roughly 19,000 distinct CDR3 sequences, under 10% of which are singletons. This clonotype is labeled medium-sized. Its antigen is not identified. This CDR3 region has 15 residues. Germline V gene data show CDR1 as SGHTA and CDR2 as FQGNSA. Trimming stripped 0 bases from V and 7 bases from J, with 13 bases between. Time point described: sample taken at primary tumor resection. Samples were donated by 72 untreated early-stage non-small cell lung cancer patients. Unsorted whole RNA from tumor, nontumor lung or frozen PBMC underwent sequencing.

The sample was lung tumor tissue, taken at surgery. The chain couples TRBV7-2 to TRBJ1-5, with D hard to call. The sequence was collected from a male donor with early-stage non-small cell lung cancer. The CDR3 DNA reads TGTGCCAGCAGCTTAGCAAGAGGTGCAGGCCAGCCCCAGCATTTT. Protein: CASSLARGAGQPQHF.